Each of the 15 T cell receptor beta chains below was sequenced from the same sample in a study of post-analysis software for immune sequencing data. Whole-study results and caveats: Five TRBV segments, TRBV5-6, TRBV5-1 and TRBV20-1 among them, were found more frequent in patients than controls.

Antigen specificity for these receptors is unknown. Tagging with unique molecular identifiers was a feature of the TCR beta cDNA libraries. TCRdb reanalysed the PCR reads using MiXCR and keeps one entry per CDR3 protein. The sample has 700,000 to 800,000 distinct CDR3 sequences, roughly 29% seen once; the top ten hold roughly 0.54%. The sample consisted of blood. The receptors were sampled from a girl between 10 and 17 years old with multiple sclerosis.

This clonotype came up once. The DNA for the CDR3 is TGCAGTGCTAGAGAGACGGAGATAATATCTAGGACCCAGTACTTC. Its translation: CSARETEIISRTQYF. This chain uses TRBV20-1 with TRBJ2-5, with unresolved D. This CDR3 region has 15 residues. In germline, CDR1 is DFQATT, CDR2 SNEGSKA (reference sequence). With 0 bases removed from V and 7 bases from J, the gap between germline ends came to 18 bases.

With respect to this clonotype: The junction does not match germline at one end; this may be a read error. The chain combines TRBV28 with TRBJ1-5; no firm D call. The germline CDR1 and CDR2 sequences are MDHEN and SYDVKM. This CDR3 contains 16 residues. The CDR3 bases are TGTGCCAGCAGTTTACTCGTGAGAGATAGCGATCAGCCCCAGCATTTT. Encoded protein: CASSLLVRDSDQPQHF. The whole variable domain, remainder taken from reference TRBV28 and TRBJ1-5, is DVKVTQSSRYLVKRTGEKVFLECVQDMDHENMFWYRQDPGLGLRLIYFSYDVKMKEKGDIPEGYSVSREKKERFSLILESASTNQTSMYLCASSLLVRDSDQPQHFGDGTRLSIL.

This clonotype occurred a few times. The J gene is TRBJ1-1, the V gene TRBV2; D gene unclear. In germline, CDR1 is SNHLY, CDR2 FYNNEI. V was trimmed by 2 bases and J by 0 bases, leaving 10 bases between them. This CDR3 contains 15 residues. The CDR3 bases are TGTGCCAGCAGTGAAAGTATATCCGTGAACACTGAAGCTTTCTTT. Translating it yields CASSESISVNTEAFF.

This clonotype was counted a single time. J is TRBJ2-5 and V is TRBV7-9, with D unresolved. The J call is in doubt because the DNA end fits TRBJ2-7 better. The CDR3 sequence is 13 residues long. Germline values: CDR1 SEHNR, CDR2 FQNEAQ (reference sequence). The chain's CDR3 is CASRMAPDYEQYF. CDR3 in DNA: TGTGCCAGCCGAATGGCACCCGACTACGAGCAGTACTTC.

This chain links TRBV6-2 or TRBV6-3 with TRBJ2-7; 11 bases match TRBD1. This CDR3 is built from 18 residues. V shed 5 bases and J 7 bases; nucleotides not matched to a gene: 19. Germline CDR1 MNHEY, CDR2 SVGEGT. For the CDR3, the DNA is TGTGCCAGCAGTCATGGGACAGGGGGAGAAAGCTCCTACAATGAGCAGTACTTC. As protein: CASSHGTGGESSYNEQYF.

The CDR3 sequence is CASSLTQGSGRRRYEQFF. In DNA, the CDR3 is TGTGCCAGCAGTTTAACGCAGGGATCCGGGAGGAGGAGGTATGAGCAGTTCTTC. The gene calls are TRBV27 and TRBJ2-1; TRBD2 matches at 7 bases. The V gene's germline CDR1 is MNHEY and CDR2 SMNVEV (reference sequence). The CDR3 extends over 18 amino acids. V lost 2 bases, J lost 8 bases, and 18 bases stayed unmatched.

The chain employs TRBV5-1 and TRBJ2-1, with D unresolved. Looked up from germline, CDR1 is SGHRS and CDR2 is YFSETQ. Trimming left V 7 bases short and J 4 bases short, with 18 bases between. The CDR3 spans 15 residues. CDR3 bases: TGCGCCAGCCAACCTAGGTCAGATCCATACAATGAGCAGTTCTTC. Translating it yields CASQPRSDPYNEQFF.

V usage is TRBV29-1 and J usage is TRBJ2-1; 11 bases are a match to TRBD2. In germline, CDR1 is SQVTM, CDR2 ANQGSEA. The CDR3 runs to 14 residues. V shed 7 bases, J shed 12 bases, and the junction held 14 bases outside the gene matches. In DNA, the CDR3 is TGCAGCGGGCTGGGACTAGCGGCCACCTCAGGGCAGTTCTTC. Its protein product is CSGLGLAATSGQFF.

This clonotype showed up just a few times. The rearrangement links TRBV10-3 to TRBJ1-1, with a possible D match to TRBD1 (5 bases). This CDR3 has 14 residues. Trimming cost V 5 bases and J 5 bases, with 15 bases left between them. CDR1 and CDR2 from the germline V gene are ENHRY and SYGVKD. CDR3 in amino acids: CAISRQGGRTEAFF. CDR3 DNA: TGTGCCATCAGTCGCCAGGGTGGGCGAACTGAAGCTTTCTTT.

V usage is TRBV29-1 and J usage is TRBJ1-1, with D unclear. V was clipped by 7 bases and J by 0 bases, with 12 bases between them. The CDR3 has 13 residues. CDR1 and CDR2 from the germline V gene are SQVTM and ANQGSEA. The DNA for the CDR3 is TGCAGCGCAGGAGCTCGACTGAACACTGAAGCTTTCTTT. It is translated as CSAGARLNTEAFF.

A few counts support this clonotype. This chain uses TRBV4-1 with TRBJ2-1; no clear D. Trimming removed 4 bases at V and 9 bases at J, with 10 bases between. The V gene's germline CDR1 is MGHRA and CDR2 YSYEKL. This CDR3 is built from 12 residues. CDR3 nucleotide sequence: TGCGCCAGCAGCCCCCTGGGCTTTGAGCAGTTCTTC. It translates to CASSPLGFEQFF.

V gene TRBV7-9 combines with J gene TRBJ1-2; TRBD1 aligns across 8 bases. The CDR3 has 16 amino acids. From germline, CDR1 is SEHNR and CDR2 FQNEAQ (reference sequence). Germline trimming cut 2 bases from V and 3 bases from J; bases unmatched to any gene: 8. The CDR3 DNA is TGTGCCAGCAGCTTAAAAGACAGGGGAGAAGACTATGGCTACACCTTC. Translating gives CASSLKDRGEDYGYTF.

V and J are TRBV20-1 and TRBJ2-5; TRBD2 matches at 10 bases. The CDR3 length is 16 residues. CDR1 and CDR2 (germline): DFQATT, SNEGSKA (reference sequence). The J segment lost 5 bases and the V segment lost 1 base, leaving 10 bases of the junction unmatched. The CDR3 DNA reads as TGCAGTGCTAGAGTGGGCCAGCGGGAGGGCCGGGAGACCCAGTACTTC. It codes for CSARVGQREGRETQYF.

Concerning this clonotype itself: At one of its ends the junction is not consistent with the germline gene, which may arise from a read error. The chain has TRBV5-1 and TRBJ2-5; TRBD1 matches at 9 bases. CDR1 is SGHRS and CDR2 is YFSETQ in the germline V gene. There are 16 residues in the CDR3. Written as DNA, the CDR3 is TGCGCCAGCAGCTTGGGGGGGGGACAGGGCCAAGAGACCCAGTGCTTC. This codes for CASSLGGGQGQETQCF.

This clonotype was detected only a few times. The rearrangement links TRBV4-1 to TRBJ1-2; possibly TRBD1 for D (5 bases). V lost 6 bases and J lost 2, with 16 bases in between. CDR1 is MGHRA and CDR2 is YSYEKL in the germline V gene. CDR3 length equals 15 residues. The CDR3 here is CASSQIIPGNYGYTF. CDR3 sequence (DNA): TGCGCCAGCAGTCAAATCATCCCAGGGAACTATGGCTACACCTTC.